Listed below are T cell receptor beta chains from one sample, sequenced in a study of human T cells and chemical hapten exposure. TCRdb reanalysed the RACE reads using MiXCR and keeps one entry per CDR3 protein. The sample holds tens of thousands of distinct CDR3 sequences, around 8.8% seen once. Sample: whole blood. The receptor source for this set is a female donor in good health. Some clones in this sample may be carry-over from other donors' samples. Both conserved end residues are part of each CDR3. Fields, in order: D gene, V gene, clone size, J gene, CDR3 DNA, CDR3 protein. D genes are given only for firm matches. Not every row has a clone size; where given, it reads once, few, many or a size class.

TRBD1	TRBV9	NA	TRBJ2-6	TGTGCCAGCAGCGTAGGACAGGGGGCTGGGGCCAACGTCCTGACTTTC	CASSVGQGAGANVLTF
NA	TRBV7-8	few	TRBJ2-7	TGTGCCAGCAGCCCAGATGGAACCGCTTTTCGGCAGTACTTC	CASSPDGTAFRQYF
NA	TRBV20-1	few	TRBJ1-4	TGCAGTGCAACTCTCGGGAACTATAATGAAAAACTGTTTTTT	CSATLGNYNEKLFF
NA	TRBV4-2	many	TRBJ1-1	TGTGCCAGCAGCCAAGAAACAGGCCGTGGCCTCACTGAAGCTTTCTTT	CASSQETGRGLTEAFF
NA	TRBV7-2	few	TRBJ1-4	TGTGCCAGCAGCTTAGGTGTGGGGTATGGTGAAAAACTGTTTTTT	CASSLGVGYGEKLFF
TRBD1	TRBV19	few	TRBJ1-2	TGTGCCAGTAATCCGACGCAGGGGGCCTTGAAACGATATGGCTACACCTTC	CASNPTQGALKRYGYTF
TRBD1	TRBV5-1	NA	TRBJ2-1	TGCGCCAGCAGCTCCGGGACAGGGATCCACAATGAGCAGTTCTTC	CASSSGTGIHNEQFF
NA	TRBV14	few	TRBJ1-2	TGTGCCAGCAGCCAGTCGACGCCCGGGAACTATGGCTACACCTTC	CASSQSTPGNYGYTF
TRBD2	TRBV5-1	many	TRBJ2-1	TGCGCCAGCAGCTTGGGGACTAGCGGGAGGAATGAGCAGTTCTTC	CASSLGTSGRNEQFF
NA	TRBV7-2	NA	TRBJ1-5	TGTGCCAGCAGCAATGCGGCAGGGTCCAATCAGCCCCAGCATTTT	CASSNAAGSNQPQHF
NA	TRBV10-3	NA	TRBJ1-1	TGTGCCATCAGGCCAGGGCCCAACACTGAAGCTTTCTTT	CAIRPGPNTEAFF
NA	TRBV6-4	NA	TRBJ1-5	TGTGCCAGCAGTGACGACAGCAATCAGCCCCAGCATTTT	CASSDDSNQPQHF
NA	TRBV15	many	TRBJ2-3	TGTGCCACCAGCAGAGATTATTCCAAGTTCGCAGATACGCAGTATTTT	CATSRDYSKFADTQYF
NA	TRBV11-2	many	TRBJ2-7	TGTGCCAGCAGCTTCGGGGACGGAAGCTCCTACGAGCAGTACTTC	CASSFGDGSSYEQYF
NA	TRBV6-2/TRBV6-3	NA	TRBJ2-7	TGTGCCAGCACTCTACAGGGCAACTACGAGCAGTACTTC	CASTLQGNYEQYF
TRBD1	TRBV29-1	many	TRBJ1-2	TGCAGCGTTGTCGAGACAGGGGAGGGCTACACCTTC	CSVVETGEGYTF
TRBD1	TRBV6-2/TRBV6-3	many	TRBJ2-1	TGTGCCAGCAGTTACGGGGCCAAAGGACAGGGGCAGTTCTTC	CASSYGAKGQGQFF
NA	TRBV28	few	TRBJ2-7	TGTGCCATCAATCCGGGACACAACTCCTACGAGCAGTACTTC	CAINPGHNSYEQYF
TRBD1	TRBV9	few	TRBJ2-7	TGTGCCAGCAGCACCCGGGACAGGGGAACCTACGAGCAGTACTTC	CASSTRDRGTYEQYF
NA	TRBV29-1	few	TRBJ2-1	TGCAGCGTTGGAGAGACATCCTACAATGAGCAGTTCTTC	CSVGETSYNEQFF
TRBD2	TRBV10-3	few	TRBJ2-3	TGTGCCATCAGTGAGTCGAGTCTAGCGGGAGAGGCAGATACGCAGTATTTT	CAISESSLAGEADTQYF
TRBD1	TRBV5-1	few	TRBJ2-1	TGCGCCAGCAGACCCAGACAGGGCACCGGACGAGATGAGCAGTTCTTC	CASRPRQGTGRDEQFF
NA	TRBV27	few	TRBJ2-7	TGTGCCAGCGGCGGCGGGACTTTCTTCGAGCAGTACTTC	CASGGGTFFEQYF
NA	TRBV20-1	many	TRBJ1-4	TGCAGTGCTAGAGATTCAAGGGGAAATGAAAAACTGTTTTTT	CSARDSRGNEKLFF
NA	TRBV4-1	many	TRBJ1-1	TGCGCCAGCAGCCAAGAAGGGATAGGAGGGCCCGGCTTT	CASSQEGIGGPGF
NA	TRBV7-9	NA	TRBJ2-1	TGTGCCAGCAGCACAGGGATCGTGGATGAGCAGTTCTTC	CASSTGIVDEQFF
NA	TRBV6-6	NA	TRBJ2-3	TGTGCCAGCAGTTACACCCGGGGGGCGGGCACAGATACGCAGTATTTT	CASSYTRGAGTDTQYF
NA	TRBV29-1	few	TRBJ1-2	TGCAGCGTTGATCGCCAAACCGGGAACTATGGCTACACCTTC	CSVDRQTGNYGYTF
TRBD2	TRBV20-1	many	TRBJ2-5	TGCAGTGCTAGAGATGACGGCGGGAGCGAGACCCAGTACTTC	CSARDDGGSETQYF
NA	TRBV2	NA	TRBJ1-2	TGTGCCAGCAGTGTGCTGATCTATGGCTACACCTTC	CASSVLIYGYTF
TRBD1	TRBV7-2	few	TRBJ2-5	TGTGCCAGCAGTTCCGGGACAGCGACCCAGTACTTC	CASSSGTATQYF